One sample yielded the 16 T cell receptor beta chains listed below, sequenced in a study of T cell changes during pregnancy in multiple sclerosis (dated by TCRdb to about 2019). Library preparation used the immunoSEQ multiplex PCR assay. TCRdb stores this immuneACCESS table with in-frame sequences only. Part of the clones is absent; in the studies checked, under half of the shortfall reflects unresolved V genes, and no reason is known for the rest. This sample is represented by approximately 39,000 clones; around 89% of them were singletons. The ten most abundant clones make up approximately 0.5% of the sample. Sequenced here: CD4+ T cells from peripheral blood mononuclear cells, sampled in the second trimester of pregnancy. These receptors were obtained from a female donor with multiple sclerosis, enrolled in a pregnancy study.

The rearrangement uses TRBV7-2 and TRBJ2-7; perhaps TRBD1 as D (6 bases). The CDR3 loop spans 13 amino acids. The V and J ends lost 5 bases and 5 bases respectively, with 13 bases between them. CDR1 SGHTA and CDR2 FQGNSA come from the germline V gene. The CDR3 is CASSPTGLHEQYF. The CDR3 DNA reads as TGTGCCAGCAGCCCGACAGGTTTGCACGAGCAGTACTTC. Using reference TRBV7-2 and TRBJ2-7 for the parts outside the CDR3, the full variable domain is GAGVSQSPSNKVTEKGKDVELRCDPISGHTALYWYRQSLGQGLEFLIYFQGNSAPDKSGLPSDRFSAERTGGSVSTLTIQRTQQEDSAVYLCASSPTGLHEQYFGPGTRLTVT.

The chain recombines TRBV19 with TRBJ2-1; 16 nucleotides agree with TRBD2. J was trimmed by 7 bases and V by 4 bases; bases with no gene match: 10. Germline values: CDR1 LNHDA, CDR2 SQIVND (reference sequence). This CDR3 spans 18 amino acids. The CDR3 region is CASSTGTSGRARKNEQFF. CDR3 DNA sequence: TGTGCCAGTAGTACCGGGACTAGCGGGAGGGCCCGTAAAAATGAGCAGTTCTTC.

V and J are TRBV11-2 and TRBJ2-7; D unresolved. CDR3 length: 13 amino acids. The ends were cut back, 1 base at V and 4 bases at J, with 8 bases in the middle. CDR1 is SGHAT, CDR2 FQNNGV, per germline. The CDR3: CASSLGERYEQYF. The CDR3 bases are TGTGCCAGCAGCTTAGGCGAGAGGTACGAGCAGTACTTC.

The chain couples TRBV9 to TRBJ2-2; a weak D match, TRBD2 (5 bases). CDR3 length equals 13 residues. Germline CDR1 SGDLS, CDR2 YYNGEE. Trimming removed 3 bases at V and 8 bases at J, with 11 bases between. The CDR3 nucleotides read TGTGCCAGCAGCGGCGGGTTTGAAGGGGAGCTGTTTTTT. Amino acids: CASSGGFEGELFF.

The rearrangement joins TRBV11-3 to TRBJ2-1; 12 nucleotides agree with TRBD2. The CDR3 consists of 15 residues. The V segment lost 1 base and the J segment 7 bases; nucleotides outside the gene matches: 2. The germline V gene encodes CDR1 SGHNT and CDR2 YENEEA. For the CDR3, the DNA is TGTGCCAGCAGCTTAGGCGGACTAGCGGGAAATGAGCAGTTCTTC. Amino acids: CASSLGGLAGNEQFF.

V gene TRBV9 combines with J gene TRBJ2-7; no clear D. V was pared by 0 bases and J by 7 bases, with 11 bases between. The length of the CDR3 is 13 residues. Germline assignment: CDR1 SGDLS and CDR2 YYNGEE. CDR3 sequence: CASSVDGLMEQYF. CDR3 nucleotides: TGTGCCAGCAGCGTAGACGGTCTCATGGAGCAGTACTTC.

This rearrangement joins TRBV15 to TRBJ2-3, with 12 bases that match TRBD2. V lost 5 bases, J lost 4 bases, and 10 bases stayed unmatched. CDR1 is LNHNV, CDR2 YYDKDF, per germline (reference sequence). The length of the CDR3 is 17 residues. The CDR3 here is CATSRSSGRAGSDTQYF. The CDR3 region has the DNA TGTGCCACCAGCCGTTCTAGCGGGAGGGCCGGCTCAGATACGCAGTATTTT.

This chain connects TRBV9 to TRBJ1-2, with TRBD1 identical over 8 bases. The CDR3 is 17 residues long. V shed 0 bases, J shed 2 bases, and the junction held 9 bases outside the gene matches. Germline CDR1 and CDR2: SGDLS and YYNGEE. CDR3 bases: TGTGCCAGCAGCGTAGCGGACAGGGTTCGGGAAAACTATGGCTACACCTTC. Translation: CASSVADRVRENYGYTF.

The chain couples TRBV9 to TRBJ2-1; a weak D match, TRBD2 (6 bases). V lost 0 bases and J 5 bases, leaving 12 bases between the germline ends. The CDR3 length is 15 residues. From germline, CDR1 is SGDLS and CDR2 YYNGEE. The chain's CDR3 is CASSVGDSGNNEQFF. The CDR3 bases are TGTGCCAGCAGCGTAGGAGATAGCGGAAACAATGAGCAGTTCTTC.

The chain joins TRBV25-1 to TRBJ2-5, with D possibly being TRBD2 (5 bases). The germline gives CDR1 MGHDK, CDR2 SYGVNS. Trimming removed 8 bases from V and 3 bases from J, with 7 bases in between. The CDR3 covers 11 residues. DNA of the CDR3: TGTGCCAGCGGACTTAAAGAGACCCAGTACTTC. It specifies CASGLKETQYF.

V usage is TRBV19 and J usage is TRBJ2-3; tentative D call: TRBD2 (6 bases). The CDR3 sequence is 13 residues long. Trimming removed 6 bases from V and 4 bases from J, with 11 bases in between. CDR1 is LNHDA and CDR2 is SQIVND in the germline V gene (reference sequence). This chain's CDR3 is CASRVTSSDTQYF. CDR3 nucleotides: TGTGCCAGTAGGGTGACTAGTTCAGATACGCAGTATTTT.

The gene calls are TRBV29-1 and TRBJ1-3, with D tentatively TRBD1 (6 bases). Germline V gene data show CDR1 as SQVTM and CDR2 as ANQGSEA. The CDR3 sequence is 19 residues long. V lost 1 base, J lost 0 bases, and 22 bases lay in between. CDR3: CSVEADRENRASSGNTIYF. The CDR3 DNA follows: TGCAGCGTTGAAGCGGATCGGGAAAACAGGGCATCCTCTGGAAACACCATATATTTT.

The V gene is TRBV19, the J gene TRBJ2-7; D is perhaps TRBD1 (6 bases). V was trimmed by 7 bases and J by 5 bases, leaving 15 bases between them. CDR3 length equals 13 residues. Germline CDR1 and CDR2: LNHDA and SQIVND (reference sequence). The CDR3: CASKLQGGHEQYF. The CDR3 nucleotides read TGTGCCAGTAAGTTACAGGGTGGGCACGAGCAGTACTTC.

This clone was detected only once. The chain couples TRBV6-5 to TRBJ2-2; TRBD1 matches 7 bases. Germline loops: CDR1 MNHEY, CDR2 SVGAGI. J was trimmed by 5 bases and V by 0 bases; bases with no gene match: 6. This CDR3 has 16 residues. The CDR3 DNA reads TGTGCCAGCAGTTACTCGAGCGGCAGGGGGACCGGGGAGCTGTTTTTT. Amino acid sequence: CASSYSSGRGTGELFF.

This chain connects TRBV18 to TRBJ1-2; D possibly corresponds to TRBD1 (6 bases). Germline V gene data show CDR1 as KGHSH and CDR2 as LQKENI. Trimming removed 5 bases from V and 1 base from J, with 17 bases in between. CDR3 length: 16 amino acids. In DNA form, the CDR3 reads TGTGCCAGCTCAACGTTGGACAGCGCAAGTAACTATGGCTACACCTTC. Translation: CASSTLDSASNYGYTF.

The rearrangement uses TRBV2 and TRBJ1-1; 8 bases are a match to TRBD1. Germline CDR1 reads SNHLY; CDR2 reads FYNNEI. The V gene end was trimmed by 7 bases and the J gene end by 4 bases; junction bases not matched to a gene: 5. The CDR3 spans 13 residues. DNA of the CDR3: TGTGCCAGCATGCAGGGGGCGGTCACTGAAGCTTTCTTT. Protein sequence: CASMQGAVTEAFF. Drawing the rest from reference TRBV2 and TRBJ1-1, the complete variable domain is EPEVTQTPSHQVTQMGQEVILRCVPISNHLYFYWYRQILGQKVEFLVSFYNNEISEKSEIFDDQFSVERPDGSNFTLKIRSTKLEDSAMYFCASMQGAVTEAFFGQGTRLTVV.